These 27 T cell receptor beta chains originate from one sample sequenced in a study of T cells in narcolepsy. Profiling relied on immunoSEQ multiplex PCR, and the TCRdb table lists in-frame clones only, not all of them. Of 8,000 to 10,000 clones in the sample, more than 55% were seen once. The sample comprised CD45RA- memory CD8+ T cells from PBMCs. The receptors were gathered from a human donor with narcolepsy.

CDR3: CASSFSGVVTEAFF. The CDR3 bases are TGTGCCAGCAGTTTCTCGGGGGTGGTCACTGAAGCTTTCTTT. This rearrangement joins TRBV28 to TRBJ1-1; D may be TRBD1 (5 bases). Germline CDR1 reads MDHEN; CDR2 reads SYDVKM. V lost 3 bases, J lost 4 bases, and 12 bases lay in between. The CDR3 is made up of 14 amino acids.

The chain has TRBV6-4 and TRBJ2-3; TRBD2 agrees at 13 bases. Germline V gene lookup returns CDR1 MRHNA and CDR2 SNTAGT. The CDR3 runs 15 residues. V shed 5 bases and J 2 bases; nucleotides not matched to a gene: 1. CDR3 sequence: CASSTSGGATDTQYF. DNA for the CDR3: TGTGCCAGCAGTACTAGCGGGGGGGCCACAGATACGCAGTATTTT.

In this sample, this clone turned up a few times. The rearrangement joins TRBV11-1 to TRBJ2-4; TRBD2 matches 15 bases. The CDR3 runs to 18 residues. The V gene end was trimmed by 5 bases and the J gene end by 5 bases; junction bases not matched to a gene: 10. Germline V gives CDR1 SGHAT, CDR2 FQDESV (reference sequence). In DNA form, the CDR3 reads TGTGCCAGCAGCCCCGGAGGACTAGCGGGGGGGATGCAAAACATTCAGTACTTC. Its translation is CASSPGGLAGGMQNIQYF.

By sample fraction, this clone is medium-sized (0.01 to 0.1%). The chain recombines TRBV19 with TRBJ2-7, with 10 bases that match TRBD2. CDR3 length: 13 amino acids. CDR1 and CDR2 from the germline V gene are LNHDA and SQIVND (reference sequence). J was trimmed by 5 bases and V by 6 bases; bases with no gene match: 4. CDR3: CASSPGLANEQYF. CDR3 sequence (DNA): TGTGCCAGTAGCCCGGGACTAGCGAACGAGCAGTACTTC.

This clone came up once. The chain couples TRBV5-1 to TRBJ1-1, with a possible D match to TRBD1 (6 bases). Per the germline V gene, CDR1 is SGHRS and CDR2 is YFSETQ. The CDR3 totals 13 residues. The V gene lost 0 bases and the J gene lost 11 bases, with 14 bases spanning the gap. CDR3 loop: CASSLAVGGLAFF. The DNA for the CDR3 is TGCGCCAGCAGCTTGGCCGTAGGGGGTCTGGCTTTCTTT.

The chain has TRBV9 and TRBJ1-2; D possibly corresponds to TRBD1 (5 bases). Germline V CDR1 and CDR2: SGDLS, YYNGEE. CDR3 length: 14 amino acids. The germline V and J ends were trimmed by 4 bases and 1 base, with 11 bases remaining between them. CDR3 nucleotides: TGTGCCAGCAGCTCCGGGGGGGGTAACTATGGCTACACCTTC. Protein: CASSSGGGNYGYTF.

For this clone: A far bigger clonotype differs at one base, so this is likely a read error. This chain connects TRBV13 to TRBJ2-7; TRBD1 or TRBD2 may be the D gene (6 bases each). Trimming removed 4 bases at V and 0 bases at J, with 22 bases between. Germline CDR1 is PRHDT and CDR2 is FYEKMQ (reference sequence). The CDR3 loop spans 18 amino acids. CDR3 DNA sequence: TGTGCCAGCAGCTCTAGGGGGAAAGGGGGGCCTAACTCCTACGAGCAGTACTTC. Translation gives CASSSRGKGGPNSYEQYF.

CDR3 nucleotide sequence: TGCGCCAGCAGCTTGGAAACAGGGAGATTGAACACTGAAGCTTTCTTT. Protein product: CASSLETGRLNTEAFF. The chain uses TRBV5-1 and TRBJ1-1; a possible D gene is TRBD1 (6 bases). CDR3 length: 16 residues. CDR1 and CDR2 (germline): SGHRS, YFSETQ. The V and J ends lost 0 bases and 0 bases respectively, with 12 bases between them.

This clone showed up just once. The chain uses TRBV7-9 and TRBJ1-5, with 9 positions matching TRBD1. V lost 5 bases to trimming and J lost 4 bases; unmatched junction nucleotides: 12. This CDR3 is 17 amino acids long. The germline V gene encodes CDR1 SEHNR and CDR2 FQNEAQ (reference sequence). CDR3 amino acids: CASSPSGGTGFNQPQHF. CDR3 DNA sequence: TGTGCCAGCAGCCCGTCAGGGGGGACAGGGTTTAATCAGCCCCAGCATTTT.

This clone was counted only a few times. As DNA, the CDR3 is TGTGCCAGCAGTTCATTGATGGAAGAGACCCAGTACTTC. Residues: CASSSLMEETQYF. This chain connects TRBV27 to TRBJ2-5, with D uncertain. Per germline, CDR1 MNHEY and CDR2 SMNVEV (reference sequence). CDR3 length: 13 amino acids. V was trimmed by 4 bases and J by 3 bases, leaving 9 bases between them.

V and J are TRBV9 and TRBJ2-2, with D unclear. Trimming stripped 3 bases from V and 0 bases from J, with 9 bases between. The CDR3 loop spans 15 amino acids. Germline V gene lookup returns CDR1 SGDLS and CDR2 YYNGEE. DNA of the CDR3: TGTGCCAGCAGCGGGCAACCTCCGAACACCGGGGAGCTGTTTTTT. Translating gives CASSGQPPNTGELFF. The whole variable domain, filled in from reference TRBV9 and TRBJ2-2, reads DSGVTQTPKHLITATGQRVTLRCSPRSGDLSVYWYQQSLDQGLQFLIQYYNGEERAKGNILERFSAQQFPDLHSELNLSSLELGDSALYFCASSGQPPNTGELFFGEGSRLTVL.

This chain connects TRBV7-8 to TRBJ1-5, with unresolved D. This CDR3 region has 15 residues. V was pared by 1 base and J by 1 base, with 8 bases between. CDR1 is SGHVS, CDR2 FQNEAQ, per germline. The CDR3 protein is CASSLGAYSNQPQHF. In DNA, the CDR3 is TGTGCCAGCAGCTTAGGGGCATACAGCAATCAGCCCCAGCATTTT. Full variable domain (outside the CDR3, taken from reference TRBV7-8 and TRBJ1-5): GAGVSQSPRYKVAKRGQDVALRCDPISGHVSLFWYQQALGQGPEFLTYFQNEAQLDKSGLPSDRFFAERPEGSVSTLKIQRTQQEDSAVYLCASSLGAYSNQPQHFGDGTRLSIL.

The chain joins TRBV6-5 to TRBJ1-1; D remains ambiguous. The CDR3 has 14 residues. Trimming removed 4 bases from V and 7 bases from J, with 16 bases in between. Germline assignment: CDR1 MNHEY and CDR2 SVGAGI. The CDR3 bases are TGTGCCAGCAGTTCCAAGCCCGGACGGATTGAAGCTTTCTTT. Amino acids: CASSSKPGRIEAFF.

This clone is termed medium-sized (0.01 to 0.1%). The chain recombines TRBV20-1 with TRBJ1-1; D uncertain. Trimming shortened V by 3 bases and J by 5 bases, and 7 bases separated the two germline ends. CDR1 is DFQATT and CDR2 is SNEGSKA in the germline V gene (reference sequence). This CDR3 is 11 amino acids long. The CDR3 loop reads CSARGVTEAFF. The CDR3 nucleotides are TGCAGTGCTAGGGGTGTGACTGAAGCTTTCTTT.

This clone has more than one count but fewer than ten. This sequence joins TRBV6-4 and TRBJ2-7; D remains unclear. CDR1 and CDR2 (germline): MRHNA, SNTAGT. The CDR3 spans 13 residues. Trimming took off 5 bases at V and 2 bases at J, with 10 bases between the two ends. CDR3 region: CASSYRPAYEQYF. CDR3 DNA: TGTGCCAGCAGTTACCGGCCAGCCTACGAGCAGTACTTC.

The rearrangement uses TRBV7-9 and TRBJ1-2; 9 bases are shared with TRBD1. Trimming removed 6 bases from V and 2 bases from J; junction bases left unmatched: 7. Germline lookup yields CDR1 SEHNR and CDR2 FQNEAQ (reference sequence). The CDR3 extends over 15 amino acids. CDR3 DNA: TGTGCCAGCAGTACGACACAGGGGGCAAACTATGGCTACACCTTC. Its protein product is CASSTTQGANYGYTF.

Concerning this clone itself: It differs at one base from a far larger clone, so likely a read error. The chain combines TRBV7-9 with TRBJ2-1, with 10 bases aligning to TRBD2. Germline values: CDR1 SEHNR, CDR2 FQNEAQ (reference sequence). The CDR3 is made up of 18 amino acids. Trimming cost V 0 bases and J 4 bases; bases outside gene matches: 9. The CDR3 DNA reads TGTGCCAGCAGCTTAGCTCCGGGACAAGCGGGGGGGTACAATGAGCAGTTCTTC. This sequence encodes CASSLAPGQAGGYNEQFF.

This rearrangement joins TRBV2 to TRBJ1-1; no reliable D call. Trimming took 6 bases from V and 0 from J, leaving 5 bases between them. There are 12 residues in the CDR3. Germline V gene data show CDR1 as SNHLY and CDR2 as FYNNEI. The chain's CDR3 is CASRGMNTEAFF. In nucleotides, the CDR3 is TGTGCCAGCAGAGGGATGAACACTGAAGCTTTCTTT.

The J gene is TRBJ2-3, the V gene TRBV4-1, with a possible D match to TRBD2 (5 bases). Per germline, CDR1 MGHRA and CDR2 YSYEKL. V lost 2 bases and J lost 3, with 12 bases in between. This CDR3 is 15 amino acids long. CDR3 nucleotide sequence: TGCGCCAGCAGCCAATCGATGGACTTGACAGATACGCAGTATTTT. Its translation: CASSQSMDLTDTQYF.

DNA of the CDR3: TGCAGCGTTGGACGCGGGGGGGTCGAAGGGGATGAGCAGTTCTTC. Amino acid sequence: CSVGRGGVEGDEQFF. The rearrangement joins TRBV29-1 to TRBJ2-1; 9 bases line up with TRBD2. The ends lost 4 bases at V and 8 bases at J; junction bases unmatched: 12. This CDR3 is built from 15 residues. CDR1 is SQVTM, CDR2 ANQGSEA, per germline.

The chain has TRBV27 and TRBJ2-3, with D uncertain. V lost 7 bases and J 2 bases, leaving 10 bases between the germline ends. The CDR3 has 13 amino acids. Germline assignment: CDR1 MNHEY and CDR2 SMNVEV (reference sequence). CDR3 bases: TGTGCCAGCATGGGTGGGGTCACAGATACGCAGTATTTT. This encodes CASMGGVTDTQYF.

The V gene is TRBV7-9, the J gene TRBJ2-3; tentatively, D is TRBD1 or TRBD2 (5 bases each). Trimming cost V 4 bases and J 9 bases, with 17 bases left between them. The length of the CDR3 is 14 residues. Germline CDR1 SEHNR, CDR2 FQNEAQ (reference sequence). The CDR3 spells CASSSTGLPDTQYF. CDR3 nucleotide sequence: TGTGCCAGCAGCTCCACAGGACTCCCCGACACGCAGTATTTT.

The V gene is TRBV7-2, the J gene TRBJ1-1; D is perhaps TRBD1 (6 bases). This CDR3 is 14 amino acids long. Trimming took 2 bases from V and 11 from J, leaving 18 bases between them. In germline, CDR1 is SGHTA, CDR2 FQGNSA. CDR3 residues: CASSLRPKTGVAFF. The CDR3 DNA reads as TGTGCCAGCAGCTTAAGACCCAAGACAGGTGTGGCTTTCTTT.

This sequence joins TRBV6-1 and TRBJ1-5; D not resolved. The germline gives CDR1 MNHNS, CDR2 SASEGT. The CDR3 consists of 15 residues. Trimming removed 1 base at V and 4 bases at J, with 11 bases between. The CDR3 reads CASSEVRTGNQPQHF. The CDR3 nucleotides read TGTGCCAGCAGTGAAGTTAGGACGGGGAATCAGCCCCAGCATTTT.

This chain joins TRBV27 and TRBJ2-3; tentative D call: TRBD2 (7 bases). The V end lost 5 bases, the J end lost 3 bases, and 18 bases lay between the germline ends. The CDR3 is 16 residues long. Germline V lookup: CDR1 MNHEY, CDR2 SMNVEV (reference sequence). CDR3 region: CASSPSEGGATDTQYF. CDR3 coding DNA: TGTGCCAGCAGTCCTTCGGAGGGGGGGGCAACAGATACGCAGTATTTT.

The V gene is TRBV6-4, the J gene TRBJ2-1; 11 nucleotides agree with TRBD1. The germline V gene encodes CDR1 MRHNA and CDR2 SNTAGT. The CDR3 is made up of 15 amino acids. With 3 bases clipped from V and 3 bases from J, the junction kept 1 base outside the gene matches. CDR3 DNA: TGTGCCAGCAGTGAGGGGACAGGGGGCTACAATGAGCAGTTCTTC. Protein sequence: CASSEGTGGYNEQFF.

The chain joins TRBV28 to TRBJ1-5, with D maybe TRBD1 (5 bases). Per germline, CDR1 MDHEN and CDR2 SYDVKM. The CDR3 is 15 residues long. Trimming took 6 bases from V and 0 from J, leaving 12 bases between them. CDR3 sequence reads: CASRLRGVSNQPQHF. CDR3 coding DNA: TGTGCCAGCAGGTTACGAGGGGTTAGCAATCAGCCCCAGCATTTT.